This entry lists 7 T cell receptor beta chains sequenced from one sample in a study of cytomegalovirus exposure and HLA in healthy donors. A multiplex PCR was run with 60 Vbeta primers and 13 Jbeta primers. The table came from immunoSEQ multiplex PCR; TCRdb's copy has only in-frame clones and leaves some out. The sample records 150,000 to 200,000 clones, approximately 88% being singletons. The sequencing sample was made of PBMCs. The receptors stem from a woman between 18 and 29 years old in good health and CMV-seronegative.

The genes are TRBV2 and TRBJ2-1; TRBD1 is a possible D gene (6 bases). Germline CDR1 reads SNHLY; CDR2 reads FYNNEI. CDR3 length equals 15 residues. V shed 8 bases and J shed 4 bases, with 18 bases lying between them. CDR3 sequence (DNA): TGTGCCAGCGCCGGGAACAGGGCTATTTACAATGAGCAGTTCTTC. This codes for CASAGNRAIYNEQFF. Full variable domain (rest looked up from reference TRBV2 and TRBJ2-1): EPEVTQTPSHQVTQMGQEVILRCVPISNHLYFYWYRQILGQKVEFLVSFYNNEISEKSEIFDDQFSVERPDGSNFTLKIRSTKLEDSAMYFCASAGNRAIYNEQFFGPGTRLTVL.

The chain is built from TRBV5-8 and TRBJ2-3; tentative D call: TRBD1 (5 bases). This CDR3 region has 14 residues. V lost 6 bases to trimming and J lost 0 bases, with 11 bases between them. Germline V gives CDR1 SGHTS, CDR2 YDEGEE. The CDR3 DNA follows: TGTGCCAGCACCCAGGGTCTTAGCACAGATACGCAGTATTTT. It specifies CASTQGLSTDTQYF. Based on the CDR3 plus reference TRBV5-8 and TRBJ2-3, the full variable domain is EAGVTQSPTHLIKTRGQQATLRCSPISGHTSVYWYQQALGLGLQFLLWYDEGEERNRGNFPPRFSGRQFPNYSSELNVNALELEDSALYLCASTQGLSTDTQYFGPGTRLTVL.

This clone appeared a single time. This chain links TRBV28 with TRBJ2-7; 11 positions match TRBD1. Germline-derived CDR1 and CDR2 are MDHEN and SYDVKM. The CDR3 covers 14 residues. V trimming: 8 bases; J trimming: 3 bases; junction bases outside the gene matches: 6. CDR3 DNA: TGTGCCAGCCGATTGGACAGGGGGCACTACGAGCAGTACTTC. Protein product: CASRLDRGHYEQYF. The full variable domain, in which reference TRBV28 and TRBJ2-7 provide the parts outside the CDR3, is DVKVTQSSRYLVKRTGEKVFLECVQDMDHENMFWYRQDPGLGLRLIYFSYDVKMKEKGDIPEGYSVSREKKERFSLILESASTNQTSMYLCASRLDRGHYEQYFGPGTRLTVT.

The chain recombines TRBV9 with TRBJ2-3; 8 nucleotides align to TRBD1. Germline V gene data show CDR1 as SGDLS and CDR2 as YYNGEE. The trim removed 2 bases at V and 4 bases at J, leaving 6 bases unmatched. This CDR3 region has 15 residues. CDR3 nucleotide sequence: TGTGCCAGCAGCGTCCACCAGGGGGCATCAGATACGCAGTATTTT. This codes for CASSVHQGASDTQYF.

CDR3 loop: CASSPLSIGTGVSGNTIYF. The CDR3 DNA sequence: TGTGCCAGCTCTCCCTTATCCATCGGGACAGGAGTCTCTGGAAACACCATATATTTT. This chain joins TRBV18 and TRBJ1-3; the match to TRBD1 covers 8 bases. CDR1 KGHSH and CDR2 LQKENI come from the germline V gene. CDR3 length: 19 amino acids. The ends lost 6 bases at V and 0 bases at J; junction bases unmatched: 16.

The CDR3 here is CASSPGTGVQPQHF. The CDR3 nucleotides read TGCGCCAGCAGCCCTGGGACAGGGGTTCAGCCCCAGCATTTT. This chain links TRBV5-1 with TRBJ1-5; TRBD1 matches at 10 bases. Unmatched junction bases numbered 4, after V lost 4 bases and J lost 6 bases. This CDR3 contains 14 residues. CDR1 and CDR2 from the germline V gene are SGHRS and YFSETQ.

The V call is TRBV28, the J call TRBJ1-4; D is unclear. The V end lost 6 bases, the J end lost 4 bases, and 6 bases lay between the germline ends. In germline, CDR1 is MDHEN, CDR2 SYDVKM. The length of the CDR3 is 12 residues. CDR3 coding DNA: TGTGCCAGCAGACGGGTTAATGAAAAACTGTTTTTT. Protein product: CASRRVNEKLFF.